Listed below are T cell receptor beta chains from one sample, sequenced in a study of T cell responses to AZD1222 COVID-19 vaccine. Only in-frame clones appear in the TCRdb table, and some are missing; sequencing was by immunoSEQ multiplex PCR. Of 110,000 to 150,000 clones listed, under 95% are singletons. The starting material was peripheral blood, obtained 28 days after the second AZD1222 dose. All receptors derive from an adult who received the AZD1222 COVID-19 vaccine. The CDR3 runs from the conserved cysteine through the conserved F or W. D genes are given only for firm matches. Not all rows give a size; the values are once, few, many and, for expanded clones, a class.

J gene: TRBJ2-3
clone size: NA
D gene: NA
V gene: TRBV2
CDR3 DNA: TGTGCCAGCCGGGCCGATTTAACTAGCACAGATACGCAGTATTTT
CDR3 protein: CASRADLTSTDTQYF

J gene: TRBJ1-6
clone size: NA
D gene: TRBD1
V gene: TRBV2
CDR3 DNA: TGTGCCAGCAGTGAAAGACAGGGTTACAATTCACCCCTCCACTTT
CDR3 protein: CASSERQGYNSPLHF

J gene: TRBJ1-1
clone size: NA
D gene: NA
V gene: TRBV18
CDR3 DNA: TGTGCCAGCTCACCCCCCGGGTCAATGAACACTGAAGCTTTCTTT
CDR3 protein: CASSPPGSMNTEAFF

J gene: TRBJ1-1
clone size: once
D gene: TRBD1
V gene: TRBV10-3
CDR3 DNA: TGTGCCATCAGCACACAGGGGCTAAACACTGAAGCTTTCTTT
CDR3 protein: CAISTQGLNTEAFF

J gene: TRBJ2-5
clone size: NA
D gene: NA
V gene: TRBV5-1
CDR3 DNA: TGCGCCAGCAGTTTAGCGACAGGTGAAGAGACCCAGTACTTC
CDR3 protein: CASSLATGEETQYF

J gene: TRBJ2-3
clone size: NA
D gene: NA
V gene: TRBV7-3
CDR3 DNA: TGTGCCAGCAGCTTAACTAGCGTTAGCACAGATACGCAGTATTTT
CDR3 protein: CASSLTSVSTDTQYF

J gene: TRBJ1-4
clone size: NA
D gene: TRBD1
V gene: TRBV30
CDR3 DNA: TGTGCCTGGAGTGTAGGGACAGGGGGCGAAGAAAAACTGTTTTTT
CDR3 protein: CAWSVGTGGEEKLFF

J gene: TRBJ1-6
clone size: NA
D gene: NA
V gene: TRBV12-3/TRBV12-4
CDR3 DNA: TGTGCCAGCAGCCACCCGGGGGATTCACCCCTCCACTTT
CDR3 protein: CASSHPGDSPLHF

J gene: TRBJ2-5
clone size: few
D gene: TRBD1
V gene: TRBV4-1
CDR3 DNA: TGCGCCAGCAGCCATCTCTGGACAGGGGGCGGGGAGACCCAGTACTTC
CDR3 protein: CASSHLWTGGGETQYF

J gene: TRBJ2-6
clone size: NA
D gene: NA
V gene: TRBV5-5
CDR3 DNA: TGTGCCAGCAGCCCACACTCTGGGGCCAACGTCCTGACTTTC
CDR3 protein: CASSPHSGANVLTF